The clone carrying this TCR beta chain has just one count. Its specificity is unknown. This specimen comes from a study of identical twins. General study findings and limits: Donors were not followed over many years; analysis was cross-sectional.

TCRdb recomputed calls from the 5' RACE reads with MiXCR, one row per CDR3 protein. The repertoire holds a few hundred thousand distinct CDR3 sequences, with about 10% as singletons. The CDR3 runs to 14 residues. V was clipped by 3 bases and J by 4 bases; unmatched bases: 2. From germline, CDR1 is WNHNN and CDR2 SYGVQD (reference sequence). The sequenced sample consisted of naive T cells sorted from blood. The chain has TRBV10-1 and TRBJ2-2, with 7 positions matching TRBD1. The sequence was obtained from a woman aged 50 to 60 in good health. This chain's CDR3 is CASSEDRVTGELFF. Written as DNA, the CDR3 is TGCGCCAGCAGTGAAGACAGGGTCACCGGGGAGCTGTTTTTT.